Listed below are T cell receptor beta chains from one sample, sequenced in a study of cytomegalovirus exposure and HLA in healthy donors. Clones were read by immunoSEQ multiplex PCR, and TCRdb kept only the in-frame ones, dropping some. The table records around 90,000 clones, around 85% of them present only once. Sequencing was done on a sample of PBMCs. These receptor sequences come from a man aged 35 to 55 in good health and CMV-seropositive. Both conserved end residues are part of each CDR3. Each record gives: D gene, V gene, clone size, J gene, CDR3 DNA, CDR3 protein. D genes are given only for firm matches. Not every row has a clone size; where given, it reads once, few, many or a size class.

NA	TRBV5-4	NA	TRBJ2-3	TGTGCCAGCAGCACAGGACCTAACCCCCCCACAGATACGCAGTATTTT	CASSTGPNPPTDTQYF
TRBD1	TRBV5-1	NA	TRBJ1-6	TGCGCCAGCAGCTTGGCCGGGACAGATAATTCACCCCTCCACTTT	CASSLAGTDNSPLHF
NA	TRBV28	once	TRBJ2-7	TGTGCCAGCAGTTCGGGGGTCTACGAGCAGTACTTC	CASSSGVYEQYF
NA	TRBV5-6	NA	TRBJ2-1	TGTGCCAGCAGCTTGTGGGCAGGGTCGTCATGGAATGAGCAGTTCTTC	CASSLWAGSSWNEQFF
TRBD1	TRBV19	NA	TRBJ2-5	TGTGCCAGTAGTATGTCCGGGACAGGGGGCTTAGGGGAGACCCAGTACTTC	CASSMSGTGGLGETQYF
NA	TRBV6-5	NA	TRBJ2-3	TGTGCCAGCAGTTTCCTAGCGACGATTTACACAGATACGCAGTATTTT	CASSFLATIYTDTQYF
NA	TRBV7-2	few	TRBJ1-3	TGTGCCAGCAGCTTAGATCCGGGTTACGACTCTGGAAACACCATATATTTT	CASSLDPGYDSGNTIYF
NA	TRBV7-9	NA	TRBJ2-2	TGTGCCAGCAATGGGCTGGTGAACACCGGGGAGCTGTTTTTT	CASNGLVNTGELFF
TRBD1	TRBV5-6	once	TRBJ2-7	TGTGCCAGCAGCTTGAGGGGGCCCGGGTCCTACGAGCAGTACTTC	CASSLRGPGSYEQYF
TRBD2	TRBV5-1	NA	TRBJ2-1	TGCGCCAGCAGACTAGCGGGAATGTATAATGAGCAGTTCTTC	CASRLAGMYNEQFF
TRBD1	TRBV18	NA	TRBJ1-5	TGTGCCAGCTCACCACCGGGACAGAAAAATCAGCCCCAGCATTTT	CASSPPGQKNQPQHF
NA	TRBV7-9	NA	TRBJ2-2	TGTGCCAGCAGCCCTAGGTCCGGACAGCCGAACACCGGGGAGCTGTTTTTT	CASSPRSGQPNTGELFF
TRBD2	TRBV15	NA	TRBJ2-1	TGTGCCACCAGCAGTGGACCCAAGGAAGCGGGAAGGCTTTTCAATGAGCAGTTCTTC	CATSSGPKEAGRLFNEQFF
TRBD2	TRBV6-5	NA	TRBJ2-1	TGTGCCAGCAGTTACTCCGCGGGGGGATGGAATGAGCAGTTCTTC	CASSYSAGGWNEQFF
TRBD1	TRBV6-4	NA	TRBJ1-2	TGTGCCAGCAGTCCGAGACCCGGCGGACAGGGGGCTTGGGGCTACACCTTC	CASSPRPGGQGAWGYTF
NA	TRBV5-6	NA	TRBJ1-3	TGTGCCAGCAGCTTGAACGGGGGAGAGCATCTTGGAAACACCATATATTTT	CASSLNGGEHLGNTIYF
NA	TRBV7-5	NA	TRBJ2-7	TGTGCCAGAAGCTTAGCATCCCGCGTAGCCTACGAGCAGTACTTC	CARSLASRVAYEQYF
NA	TRBV30	NA	TRBJ1-1	TGTGCCTGGAGTGTACACCAGGGCAATCGTTACACTGAAGCTTTCTTT	CAWSVHQGNRYTEAFF
TRBD1	TRBV5-1	NA	TRBJ2-7	TGCGCCAGCAGCTTGGCCACTCTGGTTACAGGGGGTAAGACCTACGAGCAGTACTTC	CASSLATLVTGGKTYEQYF